This TCR beta chain was profiled in a study of spatial heterogeneity in lung cancer. Study overall: Sequenced were any available follow-up PBMC samples, which had been obtained a median of about two years after resection.

Time point noted: blood at routine non-recurrence follow-up after resection. Sequencing was performed on whole RNA extracted from tumor and nontumor lung tissue, or from frozen PBMC, and the material was left unsorted. V lost 1 base and J lost 2, with 9 bases in between. There are 14 residues in the CDR3. Germline-derived CDR1 and CDR2 are SGHRS and YFSETQ. Every cDNA TCR molecule received its own unique molecular identifier. TCRdb re-called the 5' RACE reads through MiXCR, storing one row per CDR3 protein. The table lists about 120,000 distinct CDR3 sequences, 12% of them singletons. The clonotype was recovered from a male donor with early-stage non-small cell lung cancer. This specimen was PBMCs, taken at follow-up. The V gene is TRBV5-1, the J gene TRBJ2-5; a weak D match, TRBD1 (6 bases). This CDR3 is CASSLLGGQETQYF. DNA for the CDR3: TGCGCCAGCAGCTTGTTAGGGGGTCAAGAGACCCAGTACTTC.